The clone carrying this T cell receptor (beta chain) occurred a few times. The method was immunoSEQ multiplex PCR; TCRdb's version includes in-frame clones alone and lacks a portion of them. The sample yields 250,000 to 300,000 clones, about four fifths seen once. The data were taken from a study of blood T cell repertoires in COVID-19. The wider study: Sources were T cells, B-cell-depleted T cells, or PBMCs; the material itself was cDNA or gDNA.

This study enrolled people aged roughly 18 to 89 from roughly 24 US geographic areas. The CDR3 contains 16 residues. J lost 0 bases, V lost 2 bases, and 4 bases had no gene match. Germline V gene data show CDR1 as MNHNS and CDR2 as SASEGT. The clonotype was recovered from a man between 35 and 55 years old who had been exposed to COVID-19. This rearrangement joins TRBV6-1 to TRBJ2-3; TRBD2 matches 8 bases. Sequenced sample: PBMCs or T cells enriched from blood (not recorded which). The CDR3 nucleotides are TGTGCCAGCAGTGAACTAGCGGGTCCTAGCACAGATACGCAGTATTTT. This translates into CASSELAGPSTDTQYF.